Listed here is a single T cell receptor (beta chain). CDR3 length: 14 residues. CDR1 is LGHDT, CDR2 YNNKEL, per germline (reference sequence). Trimming shortened V by 1 base and J by 7 bases, and 13 bases separated the two germline ends. The source of the sample is a study of T cell responses to AZD1222 COVID-19 vaccine. Measured with immunoSEQ multiplex PCR; TCRdb has only the in-frame clones, and not every one. The data show some 110,000 clones, approximately 83% seen once. The chain is built from TRBV3-1 (or the pseudogene TRBV3-2) and TRBJ1-2; D gene unclear. Specimen: peripheral blood, collected on day 0 of AZD1222 vaccination. The TCR was taken from an adult in good health. CDR3 nucleotide sequence: TGTGCCAGCAGCCAAGTGGCCCGGGGTCTTGGCTACACCTTC. Amino acids: CASSQVARGLGYTF.